The clone carrying this TCR beta chain was found once. This sample is drawn from a study of blood T cell repertoires in COVID-19. Study overall: Whether acute or convalescent, the COVID-19 samples came from the United States, Italy and Spain. PBMCs, B-cell-depleted T cells, or T cells were the source of the cDNA or gDNA that made up the material.

In the original processing: Estimates of nucleated cell counts were drawn from the amplification of reference gene primers. TCRdb keeps only in-frame clones here, not all; method: immunoSEQ multiplex PCR. The DNA gave D and trimming, while V, J and clone size come from that table. This table has 150,000 or so clones, roughly 83% appearing once. V lost 2 bases to trimming and J lost 2 bases, with 15 bases between them. The CDR3 has 16 residues. Germline V gene sequence: CDR1 SGHDN, CDR2 FVKESK. The clonotype originates from a man in his late teens or twenties with active or convalescent COVID-19. The chain uses TRBV14 and TRBJ2-5, with D unresolved. Sequencing was carried out using peripheral blood. Written as DNA, the CDR3 is TGTGCCAGCAGCCAAAACATGATGATCCGACAAGAGACCCAGTACTTC. It specifies CASSQNMMIRQETQYF.